This TCR beta chain appears in the sequencing data of a study of blood T cell repertoires in COVID-19 (TCRdb year 2020). Background for the entire study: Samples covering the acute and convalescent phases of COVID-19 were provided by collaborators in the United States, Italy and Spain. The material from the prospective study consisted of cDNA or gDNA derived from T cells, B-cell-depleted T cells, or PBMCs. Deeply sampled blood TCRbeta repertoires from subjects exposed to, actively infected with, or recovered from COVID-19 were included in the dataset. A freely available public database, intended as a resource for researchers studying the immune response to SARS-CoV-2, is where the repertoires were released. Samples were obtained from the ongoing ImmuneRACE study (first 160 participants) and from 1,254 subjects provided by 6 global collaborators. Sample metadata almost always included a de-identified subject ID, COVID-19 status, age in years and sex. Where HLA class I and class II types were available, the types were taken from metadata supplied by the sample provider, not from assay-based typing. The paper's findings and limits, for the study overall: The quantity of clinical and demographic metadata differed by source and by participant and was supplied without curation.

A remark on this clone: The target of this receptor is not known. No much larger clonotype is one base removed from it; base qualities were not supplied.

TCRbeta CDR3 regions were amplified from genomic DNA using the immunoSEQ Assay, a bias-controlled multiplex PCR. For the original study's pipeline: The number of nucleated cells in each sample was estimated by amplification of reference gene primers within the assay. Sequence reads were collapsed and filtered to measure the absolute abundance of every unique TCRbeta CDR3 rearrangement. For each sample, productive Simpson clonality was calculated as the square root of Simpson's diversity index over productive rearrangements. TCRdb carries this immuneACCESS record with in-frame sequences only. Its versions omit some clonotypes, under half of them owing to an unresolved V gene in the studies checked, with the rest unexplained. D and trimming come from the DNA, and the V and J calls and clone size come from that table. Present in this sample are about 210,000 clones, around 90% of which were seen just once. The biggest ten clones account for 1% to 1.5% of the sample.

The collaborating institutions used their own protocols to collect whole blood in K2EDTA tubes. For TCRbeta analysis, collaborators shipped samples in one of three forms: frozen whole blood, isolated PBMCs, or DNA extracted from either of those sample types. Based on the germline V gene (reference sequence), the CDR1 and CDR2 sequences are GTSNPN and SVGIG. Taken from cysteine to phenylalanine, the CDR3 has 14 residues. Only the CDR3 portion is preserved as DNA: 42 bases, with reading frame beginning at the first base. A distance of 16 bases separates the germline ends of V and J, which lose 5 bases and 6 bases respectively.

This clonotype was sampled from a man younger than 40 with acute or convalescent COVID-19. The source material was peripheral blood. The chain is made from TRBV30 and TRBJ2-2; the D gene is possibly TRBD2, with 7 bases matching. For the CDR3, the sequence is CAWGTGGRAGELFF. The nucleotide sequence reads as follows: TGTGCCTGGGGAACGGGGGGCCGGGCCGGGGAGCTGTTTTTT.